Shown below are 29 T cell receptor beta chains from a single sample sequenced in a study of blood T cell repertoires in COVID-19. Assay used: immunoSEQ multiplex PCR; TCRdb lists only in-frame clones, some missing. The data contain a few hundred thousand clones, less than 85% of them singletons. The source material was peripheral blood. The receptors originated from a man aged 55-75 years who had recovered from COVID-19.

The sample holds a few counts of this clone. The chain joins TRBV2 to TRBJ1-3; tentatively, D is TRBD1 (5 bases). V gave up 8 bases and J gave up 0 bases, with 14 bases separating them. Germline loops: CDR1 SNHLY, CDR2 FYNNEI. This CDR3 has 15 amino acids. The chain's CDR3 is CASSVTDASGNTIYF. The CDR3 region has the DNA TGTGCCAGCTCTGTGACAGACGCCTCTGGAAACACCATATATTTT.

The rearrangement links TRBV19 to TRBJ1-5, with D unclear. Germline V CDR1 and CDR2: LNHDA, SQIVND (reference sequence). The CDR3 runs 14 residues. The V end lost 3 bases, the J end lost 6 bases, and 12 bases lay between the germline ends. CDR3: CASSIPGLSQPQHF. CDR3 bases: TGTGCCAGTAGTATCCCCGGACTCTCTCAGCCCCAGCATTTT.

The chain uses TRBV6-5 and TRBJ1-1; D remains ambiguous. This CDR3 has 15 amino acids. CDR1 is MNHEY, CDR2 SVGAGI, per germline. Trimming took off 2 bases at V and 4 bases at J, with 14 bases between the two ends. CDR3 bases: TGTGCCAGCAGTTACGGAGCGGGCAGGACCACTGAAGCTTTCTTT. Its protein product is CASSYGAGRTTEAFF.

The genes are TRBV19 and TRBJ1-1; TRBD1 might be the D (5 bases). The CDR3 loop spans 14 amino acids. Germline lookup yields CDR1 LNHDA and CDR2 SQIVND (reference sequence). The V gene lost 4 bases and the J gene lost 1 base, with 10 bases spanning the gap. The CDR3 coding sequence is TGTGCCAGTAGTACCCTGACAGCGAACACTGAAGCTTTCTTT. Translation: CASSTLTANTEAFF.

The genes are TRBV2 and TRBJ2-7, with 7 bases identical to TRBD2. CDR3 length: 12 amino acids. The V segment lost 3 bases and the J segment 7 bases; nucleotides outside the gene matches: 3. CDR1 and CDR2 (germline): SNHLY, FYNNEI. The CDR3 spells CASSDAGDEQYF. The CDR3 DNA reads TGTGCCAGCAGTGACGCGGGAGATGAGCAGTACTTC.

The chain recombines TRBV18 with TRBJ2-3; D perhaps matches TRBD2 (7 bases). There are 16 residues in the CDR3. Trimming shortened V by 2 bases and J by 0 bases, and 12 bases separated the two germline ends. CDR1 is KGHSH and CDR2 is LQKENI in the germline V gene. The chain's CDR3 is CASSPIRGASTDTQYF. Written as DNA, the CDR3 is TGTGCCAGCTCACCAATCCGGGGGGCTAGCACAGATACGCAGTATTTT.

The sample holds a few counts of this clone. CDR3 sequence reads: CASTRLSGGYNEQFF. DNA for the CDR3: TGTGCCAGCACCCGTCTCAGCGGGGGTTACAATGAGCAGTTCTTC. The chain couples TRBV4-2 to TRBJ2-1; TRBD2 aligns across 8 bases. The J segment lost 4 bases and the V segment lost 7 bases, leaving 9 bases of the junction unmatched. The CDR3 totals 15 residues. CDR1 and CDR2 (germline): LGHNA, YNFKEQ.

This chain joins TRBV29-1 and TRBJ2-1, with 8 bases fitting TRBD2. CDR1 SQVTM and CDR2 ANQGSEA come from the germline V gene. The V gene end was trimmed by 4 bases and the J gene end by 0 bases; junction bases not matched to a gene: 5. This CDR3 region has 15 residues. The chain's CDR3 is CSVGGGRSSYNEQFF. The CDR3 DNA reads TGCAGCGTTGGGGGCGGGAGGAGCTCCTACAATGAGCAGTTCTTC.

Only a few counts were recorded for this clone. The CDR3 loop is CASSSPLAPGSPNTEAFF. Written as DNA, the CDR3 is TGTGCCAGTAGTAGCCCTCTGGCCCCAGGGTCACCGAACACTGAAGCTTTCTTT. The chain combines TRBV19 with TRBJ1-1; weak D call: TRBD1 (5 bases). The V end lost 4 bases, the J end lost 1 base, and 22 bases lay between the germline ends. The CDR3 consists of 18 residues. CDR1 and CDR2 (germline): LNHDA, SQIVND (reference sequence).

V usage is TRBV2 and J usage is TRBJ2-1; 11 bases match TRBD2. Germline CDR1 reads SNHLY; CDR2 reads FYNNEI. The CDR3 has 15 amino acids. With 8 bases clipped from V and 6 bases from J, the junction kept 9 bases outside the gene matches. CDR3 coding DNA: TGTGCCAGCGGGGTTCTAGCGGGAGGTGGCAATGAGCAGTTCTTC. Protein product: CASGVLAGGGNEQFF.

The V and J genes are TRBV3-1 (or the pseudogene TRBV3-2) and TRBJ1-6; the D is unclear. Germline V lookup: CDR1 LGHDT, CDR2 YNNKEL (reference sequence). This CDR3 has 17 residues. V was clipped by 0 bases and J by 7 bases, with 16 bases between them. The CDR3 DNA sequence: TGTGCCAGCAGCCAAGATGCCGGGGTGTGGGGAAATTCACCCCTCCACTTT. This encodes CASSQDAGVWGNSPLHF.

V is TRBV19 and J is TRBJ1-1; D may be TRBD1 (5 bases). The germline gives CDR1 LNHDA, CDR2 SQIVND (reference sequence). The length of the CDR3 is 13 residues. V was clipped by 5 bases and J by 7 bases, with 14 bases between them. CDR3 amino acids: CASSLHGRGEAFF. CDR3 nucleotides: TGTGCCAGTAGTCTACACGGGAGGGGTGAAGCTTTCTTT. Complete variable domain (other parts from reference TRBV19 and TRBJ1-1): DGGITQSPKYLFRKEGQNVTLSCEQNLNHDAMYWYRQDPGQGLRLIYYSQIVNDFQKGDIAEGYSVSREKKESFPLTVTSAQKNPTAFYLCASSLHGRGEAFFGQGTRLTVV.

The chain combines TRBV7-2 with TRBJ1-1; D is possibly TRBD1 (6 bases). Trimming took off 5 bases at V and 0 bases at J, with 19 bases between the two ends. This CDR3 has 17 residues. Germline V gene sequence: CDR1 SGHTA, CDR2 FQGNSA. This CDR3 reads CASSPPKGGYMNTEAFF. The CDR3 nucleotides read TGTGCCAGCAGCCCCCCTAAGGGGGGGTACATGAACACTGAAGCTTTCTTT.

The chain carries TRBV5-1 and TRBJ2-2; the match to TRBD2 covers 7 bases. Losses at the gene ends were 1 base for V and 3 bases for J; bases not matched to a gene: 0. Germline V lookup: CDR1 SGHRS, CDR2 YFSETQ. The CDR3 loop spans 14 amino acids. DNA for the CDR3: TGCGCCAGCAGCTTGCGGGAGGACACCGGGGAGCTGTTTTTT. Translating it yields CASSLREDTGELFF.

This clone was seen more than once but under ten times. The CDR3 region has the DNA TGCGCCAGCCGACTGGAGACTGGATCCGCCGGGGAGCTGTTTTTT. It specifies CASRLETGSAGELFF. The chain links TRBV5-1 to TRBJ2-2; D gene unclear. The germline V and J ends were trimmed by 7 bases and 6 bases, with 19 bases remaining between them. Germline V gene lookup returns CDR1 SGHRS and CDR2 YFSETQ. CDR3 length: 15 amino acids.

The table lists this clone with a few counts. The rearrangement links TRBV5-4 to TRBJ2-7; 7 bases are a match to TRBD1. The CDR3 spans 13 residues. Germline V gene sequence: CDR1 SGHNT, CDR2 YYREEE (reference sequence). V was pared by 6 bases and J by 7 bases, with 10 bases of the junction left unmatched. CDR3 residues: CASTRTGAGEQYF. The CDR3 bases are TGTGCCAGCACCAGAACAGGGGCAGGGGAGCAGTACTTC.

J is TRBJ2-5 and V is TRBV6-1; D is possibly TRBD2 (6 bases). The germline gives CDR1 MNHNS, CDR2 SASEGT. The ends were cut back, 10 bases at V and 5 bases at J, with 20 bases in the middle. CDR3 length equals 14 residues. The DNA for the CDR3 is TGTGCCACAACCTCGGGGGTCCCAGGGGAGACCCAGTACTTC. This sequence encodes CATTSGVPGETQYF.

The chain employs TRBV3-1 (or the pseudogene TRBV3-2) and TRBJ1-2; 7 positions match TRBD1. The V gene end was trimmed by 1 base and the J gene end by 4 bases; junction bases not matched to a gene: 9. Germline values: CDR1 LGHDT, CDR2 YNNKEL (reference sequence). The CDR3 has 16 amino acids. The CDR3 is CASSQARQGRAYGYTF. Here the CDR3 DNA reads TGTGCCAGCAGCCAAGCCCGACAGGGTCGGGCCTATGGCTACACCTTC.

This clone was seen more than once but under ten times. This sample also contains other DNA sequences that code for the same CDR3. This sequence joins TRBV6-6 and TRBJ2-7, with 8 bases fitting TRBD1. CDR3 size: 12 residues. CDR1 MNHNY and CDR2 SVGAGI come from the germline V gene (reference sequence). V shed 5 bases, J shed 4 bases, and the junction held 1 base outside the gene matches. CDR3 nucleotides: TGTGCCAGCAGTCGGACAGGGTACGAGCAGTACTTC. Protein: CASSRTGYEQYF.

The chain is built from TRBV7-8 and TRBJ2-2, with 7 bases identical to TRBD2. V lost 3 bases and J lost 7; bases outside the gene matches: 11. The CDR3 spans 16 residues. Germline V CDR1 and CDR2: SGHVS, FQNEAQ. The CDR3 nucleotides are TGTGCCAGCAGCTTGAACCCTTCGCAGCGGGGCGGGGAGCTGTTTTTT. It yields the protein CASSLNPSQRGGELFF.

The sample holds a few counts of this clone. The rearrangement links TRBV15 to TRBJ2-7; possibly TRBD2 for D (6 bases). CDR1 and CDR2 (germline): LNHNV, YYDKDF (reference sequence). The CDR3 covers 16 residues. The germline V and J ends were trimmed by 1 base and 4 bases, with 17 bases remaining between them. Written as DNA, the CDR3 is TGTGCCACCAGCAGAGCGGAGGAGGGGAACCCTTACGAGCAGTACTTC. Encoded protein: CATSRAEEGNPYEQYF.

The chain has TRBV5-6 and TRBJ2-5, with D unresolved. CDR1 and CDR2 (germline): SGHDT, YYEEEE. The CDR3 sequence is 11 residues long. Trimming stripped 2 bases from V and 5 bases from J, with 4 bases between. The CDR3 sequence: CASSFQETQYF. The DNA for the CDR3 is TGTGCCAGCAGCTTCCAGGAGACCCAGTACTTC.

This rearrangement joins TRBV12-5 to TRBJ2-7; possibly TRBD2 for D (6 bases). The V gene lost 4 bases and the J gene lost 0 bases, with 16 bases spanning the gap. CDR3 length: 16 residues. The germline V gene has CDR1 LGHNT and CDR2 FRNRAP. In DNA form, the CDR3 reads TGTGCTAGTGGTTGGGCCCGGGGGACCGTCTCCTACGAGCAGTACTTC. As protein: CASGWARGTVSYEQYF. Variable domain in full (rest from reference TRBV12-5 and TRBJ2-7): DARVTQTPRHKVTEMGQEVTMRCQPILGHNTVFWYRQTMMQGLELLAYFRNRAPLDDSGMPKDRFSAEMPDATLATLKIQPSEPRDSAVYFCASGWARGTVSYEQYFGPGTRLTVT.

This clone was counted only a few times. The V call is TRBV5-6, the J call TRBJ1-5; D might be TRBD1 (5 bases). The V gene's germline CDR1 is SGHDT and CDR2 YYEEEE. This CDR3 has 15 residues. V was cut by 0 bases and J by 0 bases, with 7 bases left in between. CDR3 in DNA: TGTGCCAGCAGCTTGGGGACATTTAGCAATCAGCCCCAGCATTTT. The encoded protein is CASSLGTFSNQPQHF.

The chain uses TRBV19 and TRBJ1-5, with TRBD1 matching 7 bases. The CDR3 is 14 amino acids. V shed 5 bases, J shed 6 bases, and the junction held 7 bases outside the gene matches. In germline, CDR1 is LNHDA, CDR2 SQIVND (reference sequence). The CDR3 sequence: CASSLRGRTQPQHF. DNA for the CDR3: TGTGCCAGTAGTCTCAGGGGGAGGACTCAGCCCCAGCATTTT. Full variable domain (remainder filled in from reference TRBV19 and TRBJ1-5): DGGITQSPKYLFRKEGQNVTLSCEQNLNHDAMYWYRQDPGQGLRLIYYSQIVNDFQKGDIAEGYSVSREKKESFPLTVTSAQKNPTAFYLCASSLRGRTQPQHFGDGTRLSIL.

The rearrangement links TRBV27 to TRBJ1-2; D might be TRBD1 (6 bases). CDR3 length: 18 residues. Germline V gene sequence: CDR1 MNHEY, CDR2 SMNVEV (reference sequence). With 4 bases removed from V and 8 bases from J, the gap between germline ends came to 29 bases. CDR3 amino acids: CASSSNHPLPGQKAGYTF. CDR3 nucleotide sequence: TGTGCCAGCAGTTCCAACCACCCACTACCGGGACAAAAGGCGGGCTACACCTTC.

This chain joins TRBV4-1 and TRBJ2-2; 9 bases match TRBD2. There are 17 residues in the CDR3. Germline V gene data show CDR1 as MGHRA and CDR2 as YSYEKL. The trim removed 1 base at V and 4 bases at J, leaving 7 bases unmatched. In DNA form, the CDR3 reads TGCGCCAGCAGCCAAGCTATAGCGGGGGCGGGCACCGGGGAGCTGTTTTTT. This codes for CASSQAIAGAGTGELFF.

J is TRBJ2-5 and V is TRBV19, with TRBD1 matching 11 bases. The CDR3 loop spans 15 amino acids. V lost 5 bases, J lost 5 bases, and 7 bases stayed unmatched. CDR1 and CDR2 (germline): LNHDA, SQIVND (reference sequence). DNA of the CDR3: TGTGCCAGTAGTTTGGGACAGGGGGGGATGGAGACCCAGTACTTC. Its translation: CASSLGQGGMETQYF.

The chain is built from TRBV19 and TRBJ2-7; D perhaps matches TRBD2 (5 bases). The CDR3 spans 15 residues. The germline V and J ends were trimmed by 1 base and 3 bases, with 13 bases remaining between them. Germline V CDR1 and CDR2: LNHDA, SQIVND (reference sequence). DNA of the CDR3: TGTGCCAGTAGTATAGGTCCCCTAGGAGGCTACGAGCAGTACTTC. Protein sequence: CASSIGPLGGYEQYF.